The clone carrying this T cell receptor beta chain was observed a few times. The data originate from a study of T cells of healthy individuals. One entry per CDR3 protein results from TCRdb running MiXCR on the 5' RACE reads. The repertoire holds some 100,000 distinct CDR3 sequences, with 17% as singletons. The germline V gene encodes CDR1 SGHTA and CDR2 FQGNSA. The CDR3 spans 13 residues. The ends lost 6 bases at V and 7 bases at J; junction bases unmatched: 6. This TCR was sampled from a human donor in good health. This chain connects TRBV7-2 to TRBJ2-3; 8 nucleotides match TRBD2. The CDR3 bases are TGTGCCAGCAGTCCCCCTAGCGGGTATACGCAGTATTTT. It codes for CASSPPSGYTQYF.